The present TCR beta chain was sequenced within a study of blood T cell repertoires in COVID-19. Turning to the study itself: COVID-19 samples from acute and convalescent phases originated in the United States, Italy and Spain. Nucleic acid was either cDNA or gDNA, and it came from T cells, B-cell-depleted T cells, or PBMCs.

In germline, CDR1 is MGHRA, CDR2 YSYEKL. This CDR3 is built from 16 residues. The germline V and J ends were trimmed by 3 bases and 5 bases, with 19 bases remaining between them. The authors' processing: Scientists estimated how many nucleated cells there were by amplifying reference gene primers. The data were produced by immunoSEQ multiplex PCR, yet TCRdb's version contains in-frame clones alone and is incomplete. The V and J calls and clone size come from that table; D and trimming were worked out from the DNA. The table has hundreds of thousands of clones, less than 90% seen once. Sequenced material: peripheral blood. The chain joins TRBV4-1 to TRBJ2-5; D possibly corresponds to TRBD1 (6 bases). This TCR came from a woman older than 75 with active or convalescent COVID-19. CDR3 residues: CASSQGQGLGGETQYF. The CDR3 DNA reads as TGCGCCAGCAGCCAGGGCCAGGGGCTAGGCGGTGAGACCCAGTACTTC.